Described below is a single TCR beta chain sequence and its context. Its matching antigen is unknown. Trimming pared 6 bases from V and 3 bases from J, leaving 9 bases between. The germline V gene encodes CDR1 MNHNS and CDR2 SASEGT. The CDR3 totals 12 residues. TCRdb itself ran the reads through MiXCR, one entry per CDR3 protein. The table shows 150,000 to 160,000 distinct CDR3 sequences, with 20% to 30% occurring only once. The sample is drawn from a study of T cell repertoires in cytomegalovirus infection. Study-level information: Matching HLA type and CMV infection were both indicated by public TCR beta signatures.

Study-wide findings and caveats: Dominating the ex vivo response were TCR beta clonotypes that were CMV-specific and HLA-C-restricted. The study identified carriers of CMV plus the relevant HLA from cumulative public TCR beta family frequency.

This receptor was obtained from a human donor in good health (CMV status not recorded). Some clones in this sample may be carry-over from other donors' samples. Sequencing was carried out using PBMCs. The chain is built from TRBV6-1 and TRBJ2-7; the D gene is possibly TRBD2 (5 bases). Here the CDR3 DNA reads TGTGCCAGCAGCCAAGAGGGCTACGAGCAGTACTTC. Translating gives CASSQEGYEQYF.